These T cell receptor beta chains were read from a single sample in a study of CD8 T cells in Susac syndrome. Via MiXCR, TCRdb re-called the immunoSEQ multiplex PCR reads, giving one row per CDR3 protein. The table has about 150,000 distinct CDR3 sequences, 85% to 95% seen once. Sequenced input: CD4+ T cells from PBMCs. The receptor source for this set is a human donor with Susac syndrome. The CDR3 runs from the conserved cysteine through the conserved F or W. The D gene is left open where the match is weak.

cdr3_aa: CSARTGGSGANVLTF
j_call: TRBJ2-6
d_call: TRBD1
v_call: TRBV20-1

cdr3_aa: CASTHGARGTEAFF
j_call: TRBJ1-1
d_call: NA
v_call: TRBV19

cdr3_aa: CASSLVLRDTIYF
j_call: TRBJ1-3
d_call: NA
v_call: TRBV6-1

cdr3_aa: CSAQTGGNTEAFF
j_call: TRBJ1-1
d_call: TRBD1
v_call: TRBV29-1

cdr3_aa: CSVGPGTIQGGYTF
j_call: TRBJ1-2
d_call: NA
v_call: TRBV29-1

cdr3_aa: CASSYGGREGAFF
j_call: TRBJ1-1
d_call: NA
v_call: TRBV6-5

cdr3_aa: CASSQGSGVYSEAFF
j_call: TRBJ1-1
d_call: NA
v_call: TRBV14

cdr3_aa: CAHGQNYGYTF
j_call: TRBJ1-2
d_call: NA
v_call: TRBV6-2/TRBV6-3

cdr3_aa: CASSQVRGLAGAYEQFF
j_call: TRBJ2-1
d_call: TRBD2
v_call: TRBV3-1

cdr3_aa: CASSRDSQPQHF
j_call: TRBJ1-5
d_call: TRBD1
v_call: TRBV7-2

cdr3_aa: CASSSRGGRQTDTQYF
j_call: TRBJ2-3
d_call: NA
v_call: TRBV7-6

cdr3_aa: CASSEGGTVGVNTEAFF
j_call: TRBJ1-1
d_call: NA
v_call: TRBV25-1

cdr3_aa: CASSPGGPNIQYF
j_call: TRBJ2-4
d_call: TRBD2
v_call: TRBV12-3/TRBV12-4

cdr3_aa: CAIRIQGELGGYTF
j_call: TRBJ1-2
d_call: TRBD1
v_call: TRBV10-3

cdr3_aa: CASSPPRNTEAFF
j_call: TRBJ1-1
d_call: NA
v_call: TRBV4-1

cdr3_aa: CSVGWGNTGELFF
j_call: TRBJ2-2
d_call: NA
v_call: TRBV29-1

cdr3_aa: CSALRTDTQYF
j_call: TRBJ2-3
d_call: NA
v_call: TRBV20-1

cdr3_aa: CASSTNTGELFF
j_call: TRBJ2-2
d_call: NA
v_call: TRBV7-9